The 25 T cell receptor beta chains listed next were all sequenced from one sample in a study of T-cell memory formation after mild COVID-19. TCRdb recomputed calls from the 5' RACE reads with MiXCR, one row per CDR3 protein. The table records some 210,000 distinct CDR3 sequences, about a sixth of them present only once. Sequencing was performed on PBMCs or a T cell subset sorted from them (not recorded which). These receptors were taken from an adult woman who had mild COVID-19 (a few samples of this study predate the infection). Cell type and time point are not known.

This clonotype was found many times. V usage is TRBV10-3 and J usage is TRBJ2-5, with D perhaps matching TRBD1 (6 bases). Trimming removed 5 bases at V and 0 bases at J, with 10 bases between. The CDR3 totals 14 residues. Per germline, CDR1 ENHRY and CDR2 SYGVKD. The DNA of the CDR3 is TGTGCCATCAGTCGAAGACAGGACCAAGAGACCCAGTACTTC. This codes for CAISRRQDQETQYF.

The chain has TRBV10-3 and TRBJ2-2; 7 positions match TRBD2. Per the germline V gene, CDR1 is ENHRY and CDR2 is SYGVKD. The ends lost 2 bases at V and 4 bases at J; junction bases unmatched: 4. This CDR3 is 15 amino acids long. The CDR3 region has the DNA TGTGCCATCAGTGAGCGGGGGGACGGCACCGGGGAGCTGTTTTTT. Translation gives CAISERGDGTGELFF.

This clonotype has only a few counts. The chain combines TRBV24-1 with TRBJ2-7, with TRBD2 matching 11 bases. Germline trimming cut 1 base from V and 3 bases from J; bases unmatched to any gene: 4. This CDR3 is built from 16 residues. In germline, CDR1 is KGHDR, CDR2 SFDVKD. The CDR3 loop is CATSDFGTSGVYEQYF. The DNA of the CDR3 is TGTGCCACCAGTGATTTTGGGACTAGCGGAGTCTACGAGCAGTACTTC.

Here the CDR3 reads CSVDSASGGYEQYF. CDR3 DNA: TGCAGCGTTGACTCAGCTAGCGGAGGGTACGAGCAGTACTTC. The V gene is TRBV29-1, the J gene TRBJ2-7; 7 bases match TRBD2. Per germline, CDR1 SQVTM and CDR2 ANQGSEA. J gave up 4 bases and V 3 bases, and 9 bases lay outside the gene matches. The CDR3 spans 14 residues.

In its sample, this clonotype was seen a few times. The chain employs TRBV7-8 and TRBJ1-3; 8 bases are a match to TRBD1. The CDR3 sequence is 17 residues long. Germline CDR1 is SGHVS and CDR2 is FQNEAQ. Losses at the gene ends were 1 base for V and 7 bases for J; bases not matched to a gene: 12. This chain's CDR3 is CASSLGPQGAGGNTIYF. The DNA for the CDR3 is TGTGCCAGCAGCTTAGGCCCGCAGGGGGCCGGAGGGAACACCATATATTTT.

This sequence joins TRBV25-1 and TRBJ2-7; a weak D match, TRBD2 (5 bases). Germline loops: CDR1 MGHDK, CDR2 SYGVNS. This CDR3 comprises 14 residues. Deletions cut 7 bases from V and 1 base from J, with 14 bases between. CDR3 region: CASIRSEGSYEQYF. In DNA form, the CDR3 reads TGTGCCAGCATTAGATCCGAGGGTTCCTACGAGCAGTACTTC.

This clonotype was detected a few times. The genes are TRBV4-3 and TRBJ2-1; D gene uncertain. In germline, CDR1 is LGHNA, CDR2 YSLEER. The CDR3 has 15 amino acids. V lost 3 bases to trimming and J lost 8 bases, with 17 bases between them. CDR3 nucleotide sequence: TGCGCCAGCAGCCACGGACCGGAGCCCGCCTATGAGCAGTTCTTC. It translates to CASSHGPEPAYEQFF.

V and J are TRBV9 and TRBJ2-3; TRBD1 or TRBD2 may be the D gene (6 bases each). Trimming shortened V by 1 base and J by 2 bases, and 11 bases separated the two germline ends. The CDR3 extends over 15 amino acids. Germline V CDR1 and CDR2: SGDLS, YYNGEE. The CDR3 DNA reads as TGTGCCAGCAGCGTATCCCCGGGGGCCACAGATACGCAGTATTTT. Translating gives CASSVSPGATDTQYF.

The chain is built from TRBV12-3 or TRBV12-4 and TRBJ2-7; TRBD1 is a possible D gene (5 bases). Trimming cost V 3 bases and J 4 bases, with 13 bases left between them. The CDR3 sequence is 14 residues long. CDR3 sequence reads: CASSLQGVNYEQYF. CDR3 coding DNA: TGTGCCAGCAGTTTGCAAGGGGTGAATTACGAGCAGTACTTC.

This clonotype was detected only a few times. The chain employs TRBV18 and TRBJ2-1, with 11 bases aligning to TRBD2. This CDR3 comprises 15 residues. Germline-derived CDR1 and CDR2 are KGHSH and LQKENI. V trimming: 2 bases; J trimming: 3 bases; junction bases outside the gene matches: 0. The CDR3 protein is CASSPTSGGYNEQFF. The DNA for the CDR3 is TGTGCCAGCTCACCAACTAGCGGGGGCTACAATGAGCAGTTCTTC.

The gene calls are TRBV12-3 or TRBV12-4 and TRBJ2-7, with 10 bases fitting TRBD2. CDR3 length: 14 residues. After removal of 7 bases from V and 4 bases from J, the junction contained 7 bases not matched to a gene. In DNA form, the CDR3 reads TGTGCCAGCACCCTAACGACTAGCGGGTACGAGCAGTACTTC. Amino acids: CASTLTTSGYEQYF.

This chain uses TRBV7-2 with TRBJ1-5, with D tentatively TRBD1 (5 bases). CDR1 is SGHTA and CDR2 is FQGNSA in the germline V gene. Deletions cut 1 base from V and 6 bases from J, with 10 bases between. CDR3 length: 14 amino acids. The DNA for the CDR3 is TGTGCCAGCAGCTTAGTAGTCGGGGCTCAGCCCCAGCATTTT. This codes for CASSLVVGAQPQHF.

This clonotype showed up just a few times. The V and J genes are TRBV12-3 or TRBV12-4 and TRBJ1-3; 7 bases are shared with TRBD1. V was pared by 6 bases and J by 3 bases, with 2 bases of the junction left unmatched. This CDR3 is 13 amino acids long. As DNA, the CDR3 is TGTGCCAGCAGCCGACAGGGTGGAAACACCATATATTTT. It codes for CASSRQGGNTIYF.

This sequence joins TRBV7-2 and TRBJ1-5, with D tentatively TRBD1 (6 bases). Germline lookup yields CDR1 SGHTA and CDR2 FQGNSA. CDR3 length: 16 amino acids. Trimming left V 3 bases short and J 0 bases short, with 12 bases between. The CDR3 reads CASSLAGAYSNQPQHF. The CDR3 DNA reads TGTGCCAGCAGCTTGGCAGGGGCGTATAGCAATCAGCCCCAGCATTTT.

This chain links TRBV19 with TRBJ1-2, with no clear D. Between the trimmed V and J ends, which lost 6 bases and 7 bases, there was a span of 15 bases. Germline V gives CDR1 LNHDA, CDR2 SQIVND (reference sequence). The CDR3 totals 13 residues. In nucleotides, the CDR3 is TGTGCCAGTAGCACCCAAAGTCGGGGTGGCTACACCTTC. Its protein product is CASSTQSRGGYTF.

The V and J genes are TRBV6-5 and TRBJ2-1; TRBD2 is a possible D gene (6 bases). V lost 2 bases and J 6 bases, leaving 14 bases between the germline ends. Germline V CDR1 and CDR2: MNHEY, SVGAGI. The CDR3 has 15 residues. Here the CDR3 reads CASSYRRGGGNEQFF. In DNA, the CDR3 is TGTGCCAGCAGTTACAGACGGGGAGGTGGCAATGAGCAGTTCTTC.

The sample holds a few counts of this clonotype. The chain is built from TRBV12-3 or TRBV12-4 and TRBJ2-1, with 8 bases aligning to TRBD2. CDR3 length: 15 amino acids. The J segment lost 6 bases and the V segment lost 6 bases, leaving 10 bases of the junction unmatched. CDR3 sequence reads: CASRTESGRRNEQFF. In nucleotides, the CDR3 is TGTGCCAGCAGGACGGAAAGCGGGAGACGCAATGAGCAGTTCTTC.

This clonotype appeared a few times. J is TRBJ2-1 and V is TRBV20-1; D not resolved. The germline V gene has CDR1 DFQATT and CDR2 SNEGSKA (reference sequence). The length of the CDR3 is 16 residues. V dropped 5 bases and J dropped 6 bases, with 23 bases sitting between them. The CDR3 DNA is TGCAGTGCTCGCTCGCAAGGGCTAGTCCTAATCAATGAGCAGTTCTTC. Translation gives CSARSQGLVLINEQFF.

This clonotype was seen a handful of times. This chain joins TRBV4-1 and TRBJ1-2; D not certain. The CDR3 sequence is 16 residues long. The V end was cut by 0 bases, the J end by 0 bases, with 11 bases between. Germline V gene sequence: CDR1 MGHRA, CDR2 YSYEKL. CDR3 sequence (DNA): TGCGCCAGCAGCCAAGATTCCCCCACAGCTAACTATGGCTACACCTTC. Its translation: CASSQDSPTANYGYTF.

CDR3 sequence: CASSDPRDPGEKLFF. The CDR3 DNA reads TGTGCCAGCAGTGACCCACGGGACCCTGGGGAAAAACTGTTTTTT. The chain joins TRBV25-1 to TRBJ1-4; tentative D call: TRBD1 (5 bases). Trimming stripped 3 bases from V and 8 bases from J, with 16 bases between. There are 15 residues in the CDR3. Germline CDR1 and CDR2: MGHDK and SYGVNS.

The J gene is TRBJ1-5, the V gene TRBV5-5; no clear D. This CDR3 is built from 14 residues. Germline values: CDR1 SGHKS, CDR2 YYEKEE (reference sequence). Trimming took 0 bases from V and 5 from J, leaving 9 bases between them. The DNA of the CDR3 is TGTGCCAGCAGCTTGGCCTGGAGGGATCAGCCCCAGCATTTT. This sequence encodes CASSLAWRDQPQHF.

Here the CDR3 DNA reads TGCAGTGCTCCTAGCCCGACTAGCGGGAGTAGGGAGCAGTTCTTC. Protein product: CSAPSPTSGSREQFF. The chain recombines TRBV20-1 with TRBJ2-1, with 12 bases that match TRBD2. Trimming at V came to 5 bases and at J to 10 bases, leaving 12 bases not matched to a gene. CDR3 length equals 15 residues. The germline CDR1 and CDR2 sequences are DFQATT and SNEGSKA (reference sequence).

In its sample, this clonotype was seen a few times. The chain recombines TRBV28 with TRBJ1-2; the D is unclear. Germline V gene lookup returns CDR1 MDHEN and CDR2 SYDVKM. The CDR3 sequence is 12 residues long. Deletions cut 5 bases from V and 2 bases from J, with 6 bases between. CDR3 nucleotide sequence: TGTGCCAGCAGTACGGGGAACTATGGCTACACCTTC. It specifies CASSTGNYGYTF.

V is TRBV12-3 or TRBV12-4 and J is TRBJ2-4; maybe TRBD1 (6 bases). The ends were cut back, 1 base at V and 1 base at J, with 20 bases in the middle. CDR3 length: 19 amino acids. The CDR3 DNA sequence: TGTGCCAGCAGTTTAGGGAACAAGGGGGTTAAATTTGCCAAAAACATTCAGTACTTC. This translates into CASSLGNKGVKFAKNIQYF.

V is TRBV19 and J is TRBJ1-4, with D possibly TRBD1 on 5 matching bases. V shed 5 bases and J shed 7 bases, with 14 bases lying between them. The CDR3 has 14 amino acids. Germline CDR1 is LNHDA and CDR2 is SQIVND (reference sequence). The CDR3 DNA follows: TGTGCCAGTAGTCCTGGGGCGCGTGTTGAAAAACTGTTTTTT. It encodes CASSPGARVEKLFF.